A selection of T cell receptor beta chains follows, all from one sample in a study of shared clonotypes between healthy human individuals. Method: immunoSEQ multiplex PCR; TCRdb's copy keeps in-frame clones and lacks some. The repertoire has roughly 1,500,000 clones, approximately 98% of them found once; the top ten carry about 0.45%. Sequenced: naive CD4+ T cells sorted from blood. The receptors originated from a man aged 25-45 years in good health. Both conserved end residues are part of each CDR3. The order of the fields is J gene, clone size, V gene, D gene, CDR3 DNA, CDR3 protein. D genes are given only for firm matches. Size is stated for part of the rows, as once, few or many counts, or as a class when the clone is expanded.

j_gene: TRBJ1-2
abundance: NA
v_gene: TRBV7-2
d_gene: NA
CDR3nt: TGTGCCAGCAGCTTTCAAGGCTATGGCTACACCTTC
CDR3aa: CASSFQGYGYTF

j_gene: TRBJ2-1
abundance: NA
v_gene: TRBV6-4
d_gene: TRBD1
CDR3nt: TGTGCCAGCAGTGGACAGGGATCAGGGGAGCAGTTCTTC
CDR3aa: CASSGQGSGEQFF

j_gene: TRBJ2-5
abundance: NA
v_gene: TRBV27
d_gene: NA
CDR3nt: TGTGCCAGCAGCCGGGGTGGACACTCAGAGACCCAGTACTTC
CDR3aa: CASSRGGHSETQYF

j_gene: TRBJ2-1
abundance: NA
v_gene: TRBV5-1
d_gene: TRBD2
CDR3nt: TGCGCCAGCAGCACGGGACTAGCGGATTCCTACAATGAGCAGTTCTTC
CDR3aa: CASSTGLADSYNEQFF

j_gene: TRBJ2-2
abundance: NA
v_gene: TRBV18
d_gene: NA
CDR3nt: TGTGCCAGCTCACCACTCCCCTCGATTAGCGGCAACACCGGGGAGCTGTTTTTT
CDR3aa: CASSPLPSISGNTGELFF

j_gene: TRBJ1-4
abundance: NA
v_gene: TRBV7-6
d_gene: NA
CDR3nt: TGTGCCAGCAGCTTATGGCCGAGGGAGTTTAATGAAAAACTGTTTTTT
CDR3aa: CASSLWPREFNEKLFF

j_gene: TRBJ2-7
abundance: NA
v_gene: TRBV7-2
d_gene: NA
CDR3nt: TGTGCCAGCAGGATGGACGGATCCTACGAGCAGTACTTC
CDR3aa: CASRMDGSYEQYF

j_gene: TRBJ2-7
abundance: NA
v_gene: TRBV5-1
d_gene: NA
CDR3nt: TGCGCCAGCAGCTTGGTGTTCGCGGGACGAGACGAGCAGTACTTC
CDR3aa: CASSLVFAGRDEQYF

j_gene: TRBJ2-7
abundance: once
v_gene: TRBV9
d_gene: NA
CDR3nt: TGTGCCAGCAGCGTCGGGGCTCGCGGGACGGACTACGAGCAGTACTTC
CDR3aa: CASSVGARGTDYEQYF

j_gene: TRBJ2-1
abundance: NA
v_gene: TRBV6-5
d_gene: NA
CDR3nt: TGTGCCAGCAGTTACTCCGCAGGGTTTGAGCAGTTCTTC
CDR3aa: CASSYSAGFEQFF

j_gene: TRBJ2-2
abundance: NA
v_gene: TRBV5-1
d_gene: NA
CDR3nt: TGCGCCAGCAAGGCGGGACCCACTGCCCCCACCGGGGAGCTGTTTTTT
CDR3aa: CASKAGPTAPTGELFF

j_gene: TRBJ1-1
abundance: once
v_gene: TRBV28
d_gene: NA
CDR3nt: TGTGCCAGCAGTAGCCCCGGCACTGAAGCTTTCTTT
CDR3aa: CASSSPGTEAFF

j_gene: TRBJ2-2
abundance: NA
v_gene: TRBV11-1
d_gene: NA
CDR3nt: TGTGCCAGCAGCTCAACTAGACTAGAGAACACCGGGGAGCTGTTTTTT
CDR3aa: CASSSTRLENTGELFF

j_gene: TRBJ2-1
abundance: NA
v_gene: TRBV5-1
d_gene: NA
CDR3nt: TGCGCCAGCAGCTTGTGGGGTCTAGATTTCAATGAGCAGTTCTTC
CDR3aa: CASSLWGLDFNEQFF

j_gene: TRBJ1-1
abundance: once
v_gene: TRBV5-1
d_gene: TRBD1
CDR3nt: TGCGCCAGCAGCTCTCACCCAGGGGGCGAAACTGAAGCTTTCTTT
CDR3aa: CASSSHPGGETEAFF

j_gene: TRBJ1-1
abundance: NA
v_gene: TRBV28
d_gene: NA
CDR3nt: TGTGCCAGCAGTTTCCTCGGGGCCGAGGGTGAAGCTTTCTTT
CDR3aa: CASSFLGAEGEAFF

j_gene: TRBJ2-5
abundance: NA
v_gene: TRBV11-2
d_gene: NA
CDR3nt: TGTGCCAGCAGCTCTACCCCCCCAGAGACCCAGTACTTC
CDR3aa: CASSSTPPETQYF

j_gene: TRBJ1-3
abundance: NA
v_gene: TRBV5-1
d_gene: NA
CDR3nt: TGCGCCAGCAGCTTGGAAGGCACTGGAAACACCATATATTTT
CDR3aa: CASSLEGTGNTIYF

j_gene: TRBJ1-1
abundance: once
v_gene: TRBV2
d_gene: NA
CDR3nt: TGTGCCAGCAGAGTGACAGCCTTGAACACTGAAGCTTTCTTT
CDR3aa: CASRVTALNTEAFF

j_gene: TRBJ2-1
abundance: NA
v_gene: TRBV25-1
d_gene: NA
CDR3nt: TGTGCCAGCAGTGAATATAGCGGCAGGGGGTACAATGAGCAGTTCTTC
CDR3aa: CASSEYSGRGYNEQFF

j_gene: TRBJ2-1
abundance: NA
v_gene: TRBV5-5
d_gene: NA
CDR3nt: TGTGCCAGCAGCCCGGACCCCGGAGGGCACAATGAGCAGTTCTTC
CDR3aa: CASSPDPGGHNEQFF

j_gene: TRBJ2-1
abundance: NA
v_gene: TRBV7-3
d_gene: NA
CDR3nt: TGTGCCAGCAGCTTCGGTCGGAGGGATGAGCAGTTCTTC
CDR3aa: CASSFGRRDEQFF

j_gene: TRBJ2-2
abundance: NA
v_gene: TRBV13
d_gene: NA
CDR3nt: TGTGCCAGCAGCCCCCGACCCTCCACCGGGGAGCTGTTTTTT
CDR3aa: CASSPRPSTGELFF

j_gene: TRBJ2-3
abundance: NA
v_gene: TRBV7-8
d_gene: NA
CDR3nt: TGTGCCAGCAGCTTAGTAGCGGTATACACAGATACGCAGTATTTT
CDR3aa: CASSLVAVYTDTQYF

j_gene: TRBJ2-5
abundance: NA
v_gene: TRBV28
d_gene: NA
CDR3nt: TGTGCCAGCTCTGAGGGCCAAAGGGAGACCCAGTACTTC
CDR3aa: CASSEGQRETQYF

j_gene: TRBJ1-4
abundance: NA
v_gene: TRBV18
d_gene: NA
CDR3nt: TGTGCCAGCTCACCTCGTAATGAAAAACTGTTTTTT
CDR3aa: CASSPRNEKLFF

j_gene: TRBJ1-1
abundance: once
v_gene: TRBV27
d_gene: NA
CDR3nt: TGTGCCAGCAGTTCTGGTAAAATGAACACTGAAGCTTTCTTT
CDR3aa: CASSSGKMNTEAFF

j_gene: TRBJ2-2
abundance: NA
v_gene: TRBV6-1
d_gene: TRBD2
CDR3nt: TGTGCCAGCAGCCGACTAGCGGACAACACCGGGGAGCTGTTTTTT
CDR3aa: CASSRLADNTGELFF

j_gene: TRBJ2-7
abundance: NA
v_gene: TRBV2
d_gene: NA
CDR3nt: TGTGCCAGCAGTGGGACTCCCTACGAGCAGTACTTC
CDR3aa: CASSGTPYEQYF

j_gene: TRBJ1-1
abundance: NA
v_gene: TRBV7-9
d_gene: NA
CDR3nt: TGTGCCAGCAGCTTAGTAGCAAAAACACAGAACACTGAAGCTTTCTTT
CDR3aa: CASSLVAKTQNTEAFF

j_gene: TRBJ2-3
abundance: NA
v_gene: TRBV28
d_gene: NA
CDR3nt: TGTGCCAGCAGTTCTTTGAGGGGTCGGGCAGATACGCAGTATTTT
CDR3aa: CASSSLRGRADTQYF

j_gene: TRBJ2-5
abundance: NA
v_gene: TRBV7-2
d_gene: NA
CDR3nt: TGTGCCAGCAGCTTAGGCCCGGAGACCCAGTACTTC
CDR3aa: CASSLGPETQYF

j_gene: TRBJ2-3
abundance: NA
v_gene: TRBV7-3
d_gene: TRBD1
CDR3nt: TGTGCCAGCAGCTCCCTCGGGACAGGGGACACAGATACGCAGTATTTT
CDR3aa: CASSSLGTGDTDTQYF

j_gene: TRBJ2-1
abundance: NA
v_gene: TRBV10-1
d_gene: NA
CDR3nt: TGCGCCAGCAGTGTTAGCCCGGGGGCAAATGAGCAGTTCTTC
CDR3aa: CASSVSPGANEQFF

j_gene: TRBJ1-2
abundance: NA
v_gene: TRBV28
d_gene: TRBD1
CDR3nt: TGTGCCAGCAGTCGGACAGGGGCCGGCTATGGCTACACCTTC
CDR3aa: CASSRTGAGYGYTF

j_gene: TRBJ2-3
abundance: NA
v_gene: TRBV15
d_gene: TRBD2
CDR3nt: TGTGCCACCAGCAGGAGACTGTTTGGGGCTAGCGGGGTCACAGATACGCAGTATTTT
CDR3aa: CATSRRLFGASGVTDTQYF

j_gene: TRBJ2-1
abundance: NA
v_gene: TRBV11-2
d_gene: NA
CDR3nt: TGTGCCAGCAGCTTAGATCTTCGGGGAAGGGGGACCTACAATGAGCAGTTCTTC
CDR3aa: CASSLDLRGRGTYNEQFF

j_gene: TRBJ2-7
abundance: NA
v_gene: TRBV6-1
d_gene: NA
CDR3nt: TGTGCCAGCAGCCGACGACTCTTCGAGCAGTACTTC
CDR3aa: CASSRRLFEQYF

j_gene: TRBJ2-1
abundance: NA
v_gene: TRBV5-1
d_gene: TRBD2
CDR3nt: TGCGCCAGCAGCTTGATTTCTAGCGGGACCTACAATGAGCAGTTCTTC
CDR3aa: CASSLISSGTYNEQFF

j_gene: TRBJ1-5
abundance: NA
v_gene: TRBV5-1
d_gene: TRBD1
CDR3nt: TGCGCCAGCAGCGCTACAGGGGGCGGTAATCAGCCCCAGCATTTT
CDR3aa: CASSATGGGNQPQHF

j_gene: TRBJ2-5
abundance: NA
v_gene: TRBV6-6
d_gene: NA
CDR3nt: TGTGCCAGCAGCCGCGGGACAAGCCAAGAGACCCAGTACTTC
CDR3aa: CASSRGTSQETQYF

j_gene: TRBJ2-6
abundance: NA
v_gene: TRBV7-8
d_gene: TRBD2
CDR3nt: TGTGCCAGCAGCTCCGGACTAGCGGGGTCGGCTTACGTCCTGACTTTC
CDR3aa: CASSSGLAGSAYVLTF

j_gene: TRBJ2-2
abundance: NA
v_gene: TRBV28
d_gene: NA
CDR3nt: TGTGCCACGTCGACACCAAACACCGGGGAGCTGTTTTTT
CDR3aa: CATSTPNTGELFF

j_gene: TRBJ2-7
abundance: NA
v_gene: TRBV27
d_gene: NA
CDR3nt: TGTGCCAGCAGTTCCGGGGCAGGTCGATACGAGCAGTACTTC
CDR3aa: CASSSGAGRYEQYF

j_gene: TRBJ1-5
abundance: NA
v_gene: TRBV16
d_gene: NA
CDR3nt: TGTGCCAGCAGCCAATCCGGTGTTGGCGGCAATCAGCCCCAGCATTTT
CDR3aa: CASSQSGVGGNQPQHF

j_gene: TRBJ2-5
abundance: NA
v_gene: TRBV29-1
d_gene: NA
CDR3nt: TGCAGCGTTGAGAGAAGGGGGGAGACCCAGTACTTC
CDR3aa: CSVERRGETQYF

j_gene: TRBJ1-6
abundance: NA
v_gene: TRBV9
d_gene: TRBD1
CDR3nt: TGTGCCAGCAGCGCCCGGGACAGCTTTTCATCACCCCTCCACTTT
CDR3aa: CASSARDSFSSPLHF

j_gene: TRBJ2-1
abundance: NA
v_gene: TRBV6-6
d_gene: NA
CDR3nt: TGTGCCAGCAGTTACGAGCGTGAGCAGTTCTTC
CDR3aa: CASSYEREQFF

j_gene: TRBJ1-3
abundance: NA
v_gene: TRBV6-5
d_gene: NA
CDR3nt: TGTGCCAGCAGTCTGGGACTCAGATCTGGAAACACCATATATTTT
CDR3aa: CASSLGLRSGNTIYF

j_gene: TRBJ2-7
abundance: NA
v_gene: TRBV13
d_gene: NA
CDR3nt: TGTGCCAGCAGCCCTACGGCCCGCTGGAACGAGCAGTACTTC
CDR3aa: CASSPTARWNEQYF

j_gene: TRBJ2-1
abundance: NA
v_gene: TRBV5-1
d_gene: TRBD2
CDR3nt: TGCGCCAGCAGCCAGACTAGCGGGAGTGTCGGATACTCCTACAATGAGCAGTTCTTC
CDR3aa: CASSQTSGSVGYSYNEQFF

j_gene: TRBJ2-7
abundance: NA
v_gene: TRBV18
d_gene: TRBD2
CDR3nt: TGTGCCAGCTCACCAATTAGCGGGAGTACCGAGCAGTACTTC
CDR3aa: CASSPISGSTEQYF

j_gene: TRBJ2-3
abundance: NA
v_gene: TRBV29-1
d_gene: NA
CDR3nt: TGCAGCGTCAATAGGCAGGCAGATACGCAGTATTTT
CDR3aa: CSVNRQADTQYF

j_gene: TRBJ2-7
abundance: NA
v_gene: TRBV6-6
d_gene: NA
CDR3nt: TGTGCCAGCAGTCCGTTATACGAGCAGTACTTC
CDR3aa: CASSPLYEQYF

j_gene: TRBJ2-7
abundance: NA
v_gene: TRBV6-1
d_gene: NA
CDR3nt: TGTGCCAGTGAAATCCGGTCCAAATCCTACGAGCAGTACTTC
CDR3aa: CASEIRSKSYEQYF

j_gene: TRBJ1-1
abundance: NA
v_gene: TRBV2
d_gene: NA
CDR3nt: TGTGCCAGCAGCAGCGAAAAGAACACTGAAGCTTTCTTT
CDR3aa: CASSSEKNTEAFF

j_gene: TRBJ2-3
abundance: NA
v_gene: TRBV19
d_gene: NA
CDR3nt: TGTGCCAGCAGACTGACCGGGGCCCGAGATACGCAGTATTTT
CDR3aa: CASRLTGARDTQYF

j_gene: TRBJ2-5
abundance: NA
v_gene: TRBV5-4
d_gene: TRBD1
CDR3nt: TGTGCCAGCAGCCCAATAAGTGGGACAGCGGAGACCCAGTACTTC
CDR3aa: CASSPISGTAETQYF